These 20 T cell receptor beta chains were all obtained from the same sample, sequenced in a study of blood T cell repertoires in COVID-19. Profiled with immunoSEQ multiplex PCR; TCRdb holds only in-frame clones, not every one. Of 130,000 to 150,000 clones listed, around 87% are singletons. Sequenced material: PBMCs or T cells enriched from blood (not recorded which). Receptors were obtained from a woman in her forties who had been exposed to COVID-19.

The chain uses TRBV28 and TRBJ1-5; D possibly corresponds to TRBD1 (5 bases). Between the trimmed V and J ends, which lost 8 bases and 0 bases, there was a span of 20 bases. The germline V gene encodes CDR1 MDHEN and CDR2 SYDVKM. The CDR3 covers 17 residues. As DNA, the CDR3 is TGTGCCAGCGAAGGGAGGGGTTTTGGGTATAGCAATCAGCCCCAGCATTTT. Encoded protein: CASEGRGFGYSNQPQHF.

Only one count was recorded for this clone. The genes are TRBV12-3 or TRBV12-4 and TRBJ1-1, with 8 bases lining up with TRBD1. The CDR3 has 13 residues. Trimming removed 7 bases from V and 5 bases from J; junction bases left unmatched: 6. This chain's CDR3 is CASTRTGTTEAFF. The CDR3 region has the DNA TGTGCCAGCACCCGGACAGGGACTACTGAAGCTTTCTTT.

This clone was counted between two and nine times. The chain carries TRBV5-1 and TRBJ2-7; a possible D gene is TRBD2 (6 bases). V gave up 4 bases and J gave up 3 bases, with 11 bases separating them. Germline lookup yields CDR1 SGHRS and CDR2 YFSETQ. The CDR3 consists of 13 residues. The CDR3 here is CASSRRGDYEQYF. For the CDR3, the DNA is TGCGCCAGCAGCAGACGCGGGGACTACGAGCAGTACTTC.

In DNA form, the CDR3 reads TGTGCCAGCAGCAAATCAGGGGGCCGGTCTGGGGCCAACGTCCTGACTTTC. It yields the protein CASSKSGGRSGANVLTF. The chain couples TRBV9 to TRBJ2-6, with 8 bases matching TRBD1. CDR1 and CDR2 from the germline V gene are SGDLS and YYNGEE. The CDR3 is made up of 17 amino acids. After removal of 4 bases from V and 1 base from J, the junction contained 7 bases not matched to a gene. Filled out from reference TRBV9 and TRBJ2-6, the complete variable domain reads DSGVTQTPKHLITATGQRVTLRCSPRSGDLSVYWYQQSLDQGLQFLIQYYNGEERAKGNILERFSAQQFPDLHSELNLSSLELGDSALYFCASSKSGGRSGANVLTFGAGSRLTVL.

The V gene is TRBV5-1, the J gene TRBJ1-2; 7 bases match TRBD1. CDR1 and CDR2 (germline): SGHRS, YFSETQ. The CDR3 loop spans 15 amino acids. The junction had 9 bases not matched to a gene; V was cut back by 4 bases and J by 3 bases. The CDR3 sequence is CASSDWDSKDYGYTF. The CDR3, as DNA: TGCGCCAGCAGCGATTGGGACAGCAAAGACTATGGCTACACCTTC.

The chain combines TRBV29-1 with TRBJ2-7; 7 nucleotides match TRBD2. V trimming: 1 base; J trimming: 1 base; junction bases outside the gene matches: 4. From germline, CDR1 is SQVTM and CDR2 ANQGSEA. This CDR3 has 14 amino acids. The CDR3, as DNA: TGCAGCGTTGAAGGTGGGGGACTATCCTACGAGCAGTACTTC. Translating gives CSVEGGGLSYEQYF.

The chain joins TRBV4-1 to TRBJ1-6; unclear D gene. Per germline, CDR1 MGHRA and CDR2 YSYEKL. There are 19 residues in the CDR3. Trimming removed 0 bases from V and 0 bases from J, with 15 bases in between. CDR3 in DNA: TGCGCCAGCAGCCAAGAGTCGGGAACGAAGAGCTCCTATAATTCACCCCTCCACTTT. Translated, it gives CASSQESGTKSSYNSPLHF.

The chain couples TRBV15 to TRBJ1-1, with D unresolved. V lost 2 bases and J lost 3, with 13 bases in between. The CDR3 length is 15 residues. CDR1 is LNHNV and CDR2 is YYDKDF in the germline V gene (reference sequence). The CDR3 sequence is CATSRLFEGYTEAFF. Here the CDR3 DNA reads TGTGCCACCAGCAGATTGTTTGAGGGTTACACTGAAGCTTTCTTT.

V gene TRBV9 combines with J gene TRBJ1-4; D remains unclear. The V end was cut by 4 bases, the J end by 5 bases, with 18 bases between. Looked up from germline, CDR1 is SGDLS and CDR2 is YYNGEE. The CDR3 contains 16 residues. CDR3 DNA: TGTGCCAGCAGCCCTCCCTCGGTGTCGGGGAATGAAAAACTGTTTTTT. It codes for CASSPPSVSGNEKLFF.

The chain is built from TRBV28 and TRBJ1-2; D ambiguous. Germline values: CDR1 MDHEN, CDR2 SYDVKM. V gave up 7 bases and J gave up 4 bases, with 10 bases separating them. The CDR3 contains 12 residues. CDR3 amino acids: CASTSRVYGYTF. CDR3 nucleotides: TGTGCCAGCACCTCTAGAGTCTATGGCTACACCTTC.

This clone was seen a few times. This chain links TRBV7-8 with TRBJ2-1; the match to TRBD2 covers 8 bases. V shed 5 bases and J 4 bases; nucleotides not matched to a gene: 10. In germline, CDR1 is SGHVS, CDR2 FQNEAQ. The CDR3 spans 16 residues. In nucleotides, the CDR3 is TGTGCCAGCAGCCCTCGATGGCGGGGGGCTTACAATGAGCAGTTCTTC. Protein sequence: CASSPRWRGAYNEQFF.

The chain is built from TRBV28 and TRBJ1-2; TRBD1 is a possible D gene (5 bases). V gave up 6 bases and J gave up 3 bases, with 20 bases separating them. The germline CDR1 and CDR2 sequences are MDHEN and SYDVKM. The CDR3 is 16 amino acids. In DNA form, the CDR3 reads TGTGCCAGCAGAACAACCAGCGGGGGAGGCTACTATGGCTACACCTTC. It encodes CASRTTSGGGYYGYTF.

The chain is built from TRBV7-9 and TRBJ2-1; 7 bases line up with TRBD1. J was trimmed by 7 bases and V by 5 bases; bases with no gene match: 8. Germline V gene sequence: CDR1 SEHNR, CDR2 FQNEAQ (reference sequence). The CDR3 sequence is 14 residues long. The CDR3 DNA follows: TGTGCCAGCAGCCCTCCGGGACAGTGGAATGAGCAGTTCTTC. This translates into CASSPPGQWNEQFF.

This rearrangement joins TRBV27 to TRBJ2-3; D call uncertain. The V gene lost 6 bases and the J gene lost 0 bases, with 7 bases spanning the gap. CDR1 and CDR2 from the germline V gene are MNHEY and SMNVEV (reference sequence). The CDR3 is 13 amino acids. CDR3 sequence reads: CASRATSTDTQYF. The CDR3 DNA sequence: TGTGCCAGCAGAGCGACGAGCACAGATACGCAGTATTTT.

This chain links TRBV28 with TRBJ1-1; a possible D gene is TRBD1 (6 bases). CDR3 length equals 13 residues. CDR1 is MDHEN and CDR2 is SYDVKM in the germline V gene. The V end lost 5 bases, the J end lost 8 bases, and 15 bases lay between the germline ends. The CDR3 is CASSPGQLPEAFF. The CDR3 DNA reads TGTGCCAGCAGTCCGGGACAACTGCCAGAAGCTTTCTTT.

Points on this clone: Other nucleotide sequences from this sample produce the same CDR3. The rearrangement uses TRBV27 and TRBJ1-3; 8 bases agree with TRBD1. The CDR3 totals 13 residues. V shed 6 bases and J 4 bases; nucleotides not matched to a gene: 2. Germline V gene data show CDR1 as MNHEY and CDR2 as SMNVEV (reference sequence). The CDR3 coding sequence is TGTGCCAGCAGCCGGACAGGGGGAAACACCATATATTTT. Protein product: CASSRTGGNTIYF.

The chain joins TRBV9 to TRBJ1-1; D is unresolved. The V gene lost 1 base and the J gene lost 1 base, with 8 bases spanning the gap. Germline loops: CDR1 SGDLS, CDR2 YYNGEE. The CDR3 length is 14 residues. The CDR3 DNA sequence: TGTGCCAGCAGCGTAATTGCGGAGAACACTGAAGCTTTCTTT. This codes for CASSVIAENTEAFF.

The chain uses TRBV6-1 and TRBJ1-1; the D gene is possibly TRBD1 (6 bases). CDR3 length: 14 amino acids. Trimming left V 3 bases short and J 3 bases short, with 11 bases between. Germline CDR1 MNHNS, CDR2 SASEGT. The CDR3 here is CASSDGEGDTEAFF. The DNA of the CDR3 is TGTGCCAGCAGTGACGGGGAGGGGGACACTGAAGCTTTCTTT.

The V and J genes are TRBV6-2 or TRBV6-3 and TRBJ2-7, with 11 bases fitting TRBD1. Germline values: CDR1 MNHEY, CDR2 SVGEGT. J was trimmed by 3 bases and V by 5 bases; bases with no gene match: 6. CDR3 length: 15 amino acids. The CDR3 loop reads CASSDGTGGYYEQYF. CDR3 DNA sequence: TGTGCCAGCAGTGACGGGACAGGGGGATACTACGAGCAGTACTTC.

This clone was observed a handful of times. This rearrangement joins TRBV6-5 to TRBJ1-5; 7 nucleotides line up with TRBD1. CDR1 MNHEY and CDR2 SVGAGI come from the germline V gene. This CDR3 contains 15 residues. After removal of 6 bases from V and 4 bases from J, the junction contained 9 bases not matched to a gene. The CDR3 bases are TGTGCCAGCAGCTTACAGGGGAACCAAAATCAGCCCCAGCATTTT. Translation gives CASSLQGNQNQPQHF.